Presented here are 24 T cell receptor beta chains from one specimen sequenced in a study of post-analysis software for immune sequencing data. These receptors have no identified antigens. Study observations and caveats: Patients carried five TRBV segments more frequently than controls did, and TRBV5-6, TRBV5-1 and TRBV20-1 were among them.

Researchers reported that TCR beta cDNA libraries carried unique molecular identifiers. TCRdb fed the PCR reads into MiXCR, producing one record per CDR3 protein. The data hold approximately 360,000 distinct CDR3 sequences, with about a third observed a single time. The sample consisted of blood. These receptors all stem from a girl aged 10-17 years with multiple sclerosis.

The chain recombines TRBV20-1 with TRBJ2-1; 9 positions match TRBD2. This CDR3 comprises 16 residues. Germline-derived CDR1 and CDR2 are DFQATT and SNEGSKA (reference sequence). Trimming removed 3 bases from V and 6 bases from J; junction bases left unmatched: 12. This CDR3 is CSARGMTRGGPNEQFF. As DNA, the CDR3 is TGCAGTGCTAGGGGAATGACGCGGGGGGGCCCCAATGAGCAGTTCTTC.

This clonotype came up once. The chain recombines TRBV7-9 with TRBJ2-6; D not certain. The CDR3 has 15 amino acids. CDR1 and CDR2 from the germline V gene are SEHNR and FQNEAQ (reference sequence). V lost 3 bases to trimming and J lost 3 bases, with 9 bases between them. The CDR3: CASSFRSGGANVLTF. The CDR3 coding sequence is TGTGCCAGCAGCTTCAGATCAGGTGGGGCCAACGTCCTGACTTTC.

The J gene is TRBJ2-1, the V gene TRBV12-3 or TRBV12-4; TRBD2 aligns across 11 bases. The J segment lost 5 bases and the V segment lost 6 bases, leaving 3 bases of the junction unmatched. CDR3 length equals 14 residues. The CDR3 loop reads CASRSTSGDNEQFF. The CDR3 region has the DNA TGTGCCAGCAGGTCGACTAGCGGGGACAATGAGCAGTTCTTC.

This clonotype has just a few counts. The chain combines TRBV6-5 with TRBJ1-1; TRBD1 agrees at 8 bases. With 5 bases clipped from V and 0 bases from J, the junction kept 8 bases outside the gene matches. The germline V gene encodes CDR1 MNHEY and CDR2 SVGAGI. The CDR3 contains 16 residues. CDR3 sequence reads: CASSRTGFEMNTEAFF. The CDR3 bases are TGTGCCAGCAGTCGGACAGGGTTCGAAATGAACACTGAAGCTTTCTTT.

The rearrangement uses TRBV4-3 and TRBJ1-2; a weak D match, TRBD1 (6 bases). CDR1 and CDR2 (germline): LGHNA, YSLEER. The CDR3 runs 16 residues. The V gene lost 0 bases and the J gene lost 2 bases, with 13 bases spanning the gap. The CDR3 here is CASSQEVGGPNYGYTF. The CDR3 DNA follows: TGCGCCAGCAGCCAAGAAGTGGGGGGGCCCAACTATGGCTACACCTTC.

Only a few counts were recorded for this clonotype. The CDR3 loop is CSVEVWGDDTSYEQYF. The CDR3 nucleotides are TGCAGCGTTGAAGTTTGGGGCGATGATACCTCCTACGAGCAGTACTTC. The V call is TRBV29-1, the J call TRBJ2-7; D might be TRBD1 (5 bases). Germline values: CDR1 SQVTM, CDR2 ANQGSEA. Trimming removed 1 base at V and 0 bases at J, with 16 bases between. The CDR3 is 16 residues long.

CDR3 bases: TGTGCCAGCAGCTTATCGGGGAGACAGGGGTACGATTCACCCCTCCACTTT. This gives the protein CASSLSGRQGYDSPLHF. The chain recombines TRBV7-2 with TRBJ1-6; 8 nucleotides line up with TRBD1. The CDR3 sequence is 17 residues long. Germline V gives CDR1 SGHTA, CDR2 FQGNSA. Trimming cost V 2 bases and J 8 bases; bases outside gene matches: 11.

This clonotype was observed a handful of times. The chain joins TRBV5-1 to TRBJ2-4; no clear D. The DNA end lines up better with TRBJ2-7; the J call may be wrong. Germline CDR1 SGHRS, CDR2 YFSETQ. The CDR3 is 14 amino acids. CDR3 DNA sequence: TGCGCCAGCAGCTTGAACGTTCTCTCCTACGAGCAGTACTTC. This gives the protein CASSLNVLSYEQYF.

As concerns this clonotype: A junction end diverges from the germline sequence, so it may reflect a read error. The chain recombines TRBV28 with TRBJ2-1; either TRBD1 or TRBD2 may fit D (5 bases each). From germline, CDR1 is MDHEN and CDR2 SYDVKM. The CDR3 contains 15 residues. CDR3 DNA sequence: TGTGCCAGCAGTTTAATCCTCGGGGCCCTCAATGAGCTGTTCTTC. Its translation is CASSLILGALNELFF.

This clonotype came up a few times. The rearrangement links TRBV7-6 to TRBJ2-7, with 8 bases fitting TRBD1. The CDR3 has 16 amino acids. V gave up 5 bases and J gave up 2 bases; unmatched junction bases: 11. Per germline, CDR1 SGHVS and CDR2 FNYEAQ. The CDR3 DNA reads TGTGCCAGCAGCCCTTTAGGACAGGGCACTCCCTACGAGCAGTACTTC. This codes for CASSPLGQGTPYEQYF.

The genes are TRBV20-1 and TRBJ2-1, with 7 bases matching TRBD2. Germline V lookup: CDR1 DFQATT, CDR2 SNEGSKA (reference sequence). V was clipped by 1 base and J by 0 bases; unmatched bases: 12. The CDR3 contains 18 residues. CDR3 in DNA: TGCAGTGCTAGAGTCGGGACTACTAAGGGGAACTCCTACAATGAGCAGTTCTTC. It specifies CSARVGTTKGNSYNEQFF.

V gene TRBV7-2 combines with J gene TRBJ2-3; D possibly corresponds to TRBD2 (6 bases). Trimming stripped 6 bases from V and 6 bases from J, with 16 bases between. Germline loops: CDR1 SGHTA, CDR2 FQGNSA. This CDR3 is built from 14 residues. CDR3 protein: CASRSGTSSDTQYF. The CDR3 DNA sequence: TGTGCCAGCAGGTCGGGGACTTCCTCGGATACGCAGTATTTT.

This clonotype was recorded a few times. The chain's CDR3 is CASSTLRDKGYEQYF. CDR3 coding DNA: TGTGCCAGCAGCACTCTCCGGGACAAGGGATACGAGCAGTACTTC. This sequence joins TRBV7-2 and TRBJ2-7, with D maybe TRBD1 (6 bases). Between the trimmed V and J ends, which lost 5 bases and 4 bases, there was a span of 18 bases. This CDR3 is 15 amino acids long. CDR1 and CDR2 from the germline V gene are SGHTA and FQGNSA. The full variable domain, completed using reference TRBV7-2 and TRBJ2-7, is GAGVSQSPSNKVTEKGKDVELRCDPISGHTALYWYRQSLGQGLEFLIYFQGNSAPDKSGLPSDRFSAERTGGSVSTLTIQRTQQEDSAVYLCASSTLRDKGYEQYFGPGTRLTVT.

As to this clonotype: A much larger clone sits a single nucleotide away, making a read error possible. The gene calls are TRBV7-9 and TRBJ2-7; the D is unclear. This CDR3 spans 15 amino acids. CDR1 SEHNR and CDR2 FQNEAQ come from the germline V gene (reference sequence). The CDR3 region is CVSSSFRRTQYEQYF. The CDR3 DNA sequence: TGTGTCAGCAGCTCTTTCCGCCGTACTCAGTACGAGCAGTACTTC.

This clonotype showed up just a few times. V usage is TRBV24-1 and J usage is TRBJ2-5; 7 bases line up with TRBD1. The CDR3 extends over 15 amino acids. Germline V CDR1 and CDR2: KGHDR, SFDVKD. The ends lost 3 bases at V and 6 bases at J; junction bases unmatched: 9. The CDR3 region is CATSDARQGAKTQYF. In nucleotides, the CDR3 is TGTGCCACCAGTGATGCGCGACAGGGTGCAAAGACCCAGTACTTC.

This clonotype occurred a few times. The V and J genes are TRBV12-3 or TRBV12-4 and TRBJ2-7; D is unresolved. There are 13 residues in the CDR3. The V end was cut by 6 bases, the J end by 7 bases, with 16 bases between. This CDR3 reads CASSQAWEREQYF. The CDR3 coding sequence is TGTGCCAGCAGCCAAGCGTGGGAAAGAGAGCAGTACTTC.

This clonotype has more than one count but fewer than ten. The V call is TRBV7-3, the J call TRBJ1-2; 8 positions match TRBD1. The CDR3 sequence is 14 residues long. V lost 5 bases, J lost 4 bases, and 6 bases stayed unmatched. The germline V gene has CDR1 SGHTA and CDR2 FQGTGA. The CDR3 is CASSPTDRAYGYTF. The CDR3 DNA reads TGTGCCAGCAGCCCTACGGACAGGGCCTATGGCTACACCTTC. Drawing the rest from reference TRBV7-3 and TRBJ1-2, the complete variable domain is GAGVSQTPSNKVTEKGKYVELRCDPISGHTALYWYRQSLGQGPEFLIYFQGTGAADDSGLPNDRFFAVRPEGSVSTLKIQRTERGDSAVYLCASSPTDRAYGYTFGSGTRLTVV.

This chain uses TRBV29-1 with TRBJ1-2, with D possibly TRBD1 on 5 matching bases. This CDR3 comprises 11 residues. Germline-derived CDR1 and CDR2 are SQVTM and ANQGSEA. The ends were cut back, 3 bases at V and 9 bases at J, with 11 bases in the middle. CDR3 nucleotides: TGCAGCGTTGATAGGGGTGGAAGCTACACCTTC. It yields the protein CSVDRGGSYTF.

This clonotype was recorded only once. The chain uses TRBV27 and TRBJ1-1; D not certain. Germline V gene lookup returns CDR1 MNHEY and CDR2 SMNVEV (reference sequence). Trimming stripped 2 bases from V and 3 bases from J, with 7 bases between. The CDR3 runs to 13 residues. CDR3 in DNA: TGTGCCAGCAGTTTACGTGTTTACACTGAAGCTTTCTTT. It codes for CASSLRVYTEAFF.

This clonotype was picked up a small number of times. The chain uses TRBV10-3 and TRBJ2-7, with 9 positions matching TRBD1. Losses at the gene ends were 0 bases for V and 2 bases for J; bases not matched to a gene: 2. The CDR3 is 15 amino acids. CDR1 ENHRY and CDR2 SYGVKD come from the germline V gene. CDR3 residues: CAISESGQGPYEQYF. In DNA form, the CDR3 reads TGTGCCATCAGTGAGTCGGGACAGGGCCCCTACGAGCAGTACTTC.

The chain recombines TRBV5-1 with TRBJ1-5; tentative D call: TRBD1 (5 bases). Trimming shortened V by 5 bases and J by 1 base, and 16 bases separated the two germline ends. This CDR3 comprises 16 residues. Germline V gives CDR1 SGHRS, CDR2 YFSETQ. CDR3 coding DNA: TGCGCCAGCAGATTAGGCGCATCAGGGAGCAATCAGCCCCAGCATTTT. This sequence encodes CASRLGASGSNQPQHF.

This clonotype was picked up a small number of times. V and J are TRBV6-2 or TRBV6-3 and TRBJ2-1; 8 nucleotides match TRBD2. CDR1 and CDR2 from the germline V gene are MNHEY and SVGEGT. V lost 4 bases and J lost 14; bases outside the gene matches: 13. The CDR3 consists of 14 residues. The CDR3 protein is CASSWVTSTGGEFF. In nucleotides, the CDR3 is TGTGCCAGCAGTTGGGTGACTAGCACGGGGGGGGAGTTCTTC.

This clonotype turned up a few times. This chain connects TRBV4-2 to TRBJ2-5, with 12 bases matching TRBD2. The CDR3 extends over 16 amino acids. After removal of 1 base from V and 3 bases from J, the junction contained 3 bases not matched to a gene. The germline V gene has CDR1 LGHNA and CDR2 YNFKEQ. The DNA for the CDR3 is TGTGCCAGCAGCCAAGCGACTAGCGGGGGTGAAGAGACCCAGTACTTC. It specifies CASSQATSGGEETQYF.

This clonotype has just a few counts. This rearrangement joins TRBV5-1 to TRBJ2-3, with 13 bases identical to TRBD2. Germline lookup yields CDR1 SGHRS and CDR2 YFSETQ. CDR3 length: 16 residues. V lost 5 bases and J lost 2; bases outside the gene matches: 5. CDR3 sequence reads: CASRWTSGGVTDTQYF. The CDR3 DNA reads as TGCGCCAGCAGATGGACTAGCGGGGGAGTCACAGATACGCAGTATTTT.